This is a list of T cell receptor beta chains from one sample in a study of blood T cell repertoires in COVID-19. Measured with immunoSEQ multiplex PCR; TCRdb has only the in-frame clones, and not every one. The table lists a few hundred thousand clones, 85% to 90% of them singletons. Sequencing used PBMCs or T cells enriched from blood (not recorded which). The receptor set was obtained from a man younger than 35 who had recovered from COVID-19. Each CDR3 is given with its conserved first and last residue. D genes are given only for firm matches.

v_call: TRBV30; d_call: TRBD2; cdr3_aa: CAWATGGPYEQYF
v_call: TRBV19; d_call: NA; cdr3_aa: CASSILGSARRQETQYF
v_call: TRBV7-9; d_call: NA; cdr3_aa: CATPMGGDGYTF
v_call: TRBV19; d_call: TRBD2; cdr3_aa: CASMGLAEGREQFF
v_call: TRBV4-3; d_call: TRBD2; cdr3_aa: CASSPGTSGRSRFEQFF
v_call: TRBV11-2; d_call: TRBD1; cdr3_aa: CASSLSGDRVFNSPLHF
v_call: TRBV5-1; d_call: NA; cdr3_aa: CASSRQPGLNEKLFF
v_call: TRBV5-4; d_call: NA; cdr3_aa: CASSFEWTRETQYF
v_call: TRBV19; d_call: NA; cdr3_aa: CASSSRGEVTGELFF
v_call: TRBV12-5; d_call: NA; cdr3_aa: CASGLHLTGESYGYTF
v_call: TRBV28; d_call: NA; cdr3_aa: CASSLVRERAQYF
v_call: TRBV2; d_call: NA; cdr3_aa: CASSLGTGELFF
v_call: TRBV4-2; d_call: NA; cdr3_aa: CASSQIRELSGEQYF
v_call: TRBV6-1; d_call: TRBD1; cdr3_aa: CASSEHRGQRLGPSGNTIYF
v_call: TRBV19; d_call: TRBD2; cdr3_aa: CASSPLAGSAYEQYF
v_call: TRBV5-1; d_call: NA; cdr3_aa: CASSLGREVHGYTF
v_call: TRBV20-1; d_call: NA; cdr3_aa: CSASRMSGGNTIYF
v_call: TRBV5-4; d_call: NA; cdr3_aa: CASRAGQNTDTQYF
v_call: TRBV13; d_call: TRBD1; cdr3_aa: CASGNRGLGGYTF
v_call: TRBV7-6; d_call: TRBD2; cdr3_aa: CASSQGTSGSTDTQYF
v_call: TRBV6-2/TRBV6-3; d_call: TRBD1; cdr3_aa: CASSPRQGPGGANVLTF
v_call: TRBV5-1; d_call: NA; cdr3_aa: CASSSWGVGTEAFF
v_call: TRBV19; d_call: TRBD1; cdr3_aa: CASSSGTGVNEQFF
v_call: TRBV27; d_call: TRBD1; cdr3_aa: CASSLGGQGVRSPLHF
v_call: TRBV11-2; d_call: NA; cdr3_aa: CASSLEGGPVNTQYF
v_call: TRBV19; d_call: TRBD2; cdr3_aa: CASRPGTSGSQETQYF
v_call: TRBV19; d_call: NA; cdr3_aa: CASSPPLGTRNQPQHF
v_call: TRBV15; d_call: NA; cdr3_aa: CATSREGGAMNTEAFF
v_call: TRBV10-2; d_call: NA; cdr3_aa: CASRANSNQPQHF
v_call: TRBV7-6; d_call: TRBD1; cdr3_aa: CASSSFRDRVETQYF
v_call: TRBV7-2; d_call: TRBD2; cdr3_aa: CASRSTSRYEQYF
v_call: TRBV10-1; d_call: NA; cdr3_aa: CASIDTRGTVKSEQYF
v_call: TRBV7-2; d_call: TRBD1; cdr3_aa: CASRRTGTSYEQYF
v_call: TRBV25-1; d_call: TRBD1; cdr3_aa: CASSEGTGGYVGELFF
v_call: TRBV28; d_call: NA; cdr3_aa: CASSPPGQGGEKLFF
v_call: TRBV19; d_call: NA; cdr3_aa: CASSRSGALYQPQHF
v_call: TRBV7-3; d_call: TRBD2; cdr3_aa: CASSLRGGSYNEQFF
v_call: TRBV19; d_call: TRBD1; cdr3_aa: CASSIGGQGVLQTEAFF
v_call: TRBV27; d_call: NA; cdr3_aa: CASSLSKGGTQETQYF